This T cell receptor beta chain was identified during a study of Ad26.COV2.S vaccination and SARS-CoV-2 variants. Libraries were prepared by immunoSEQ multiplex PCR; TCRdb keeps only in-frame clonotypes and omits some of them. The repertoire holds roughly 380,000 clones, approximately 87% seen once, with around 3.6% in the top ten. This CDR3 region has 14 residues. Germline CDR1 is SGDLS and CDR2 is YYNGEE. Trimming shortened V by 0 bases and J by 0 bases, and 4 bases separated the two germline ends. This clone was found a few times. The treatment denotes: around 19 received Ad26.COV2.S at low or high dose, single or two shots; about 5 received placebo; per-sample allocation not given. Collection of samples fell on day 63 after the first vaccine or placebo injection.

The chain recombines TRBV9 with TRBJ1-3; D gene ambiguous. Specimen: peripheral blood, collected in a trial of Ad26.COV2.S vaccine versus placebo. This TCR was recovered from a person between 18 and 65 years old who received the Ad26.COV2.S COVID-19 vaccine or a placebo. The CDR3: CASSVGDSGNTIYF. Here the CDR3 DNA reads TGTGCCAGCAGCGTAGGGGACTCTGGAAACACCATATATTTT.